This record concerns one TCR beta chain sequence. This clonotype has at least ten counts. The antigen it binds to is not known. The conserved phenylalanine or tryptophan normally closing the CDR3 is absent here, so this likely arose from a read error. A patient counted as having stable hyperthyroidism if there was no progression to ophthalmopathy within 18 months of follow-up. The hyperthyroidism patients were 18 to 65 years old and newly diagnosed, with a disease duration of less than 2 months. Patients with other autoimmune diseases, uncontrolled infections, pregnancy or lactation were excluded from the study. Diagnosis relied on clinical symptoms, serum thyroxine, TRAb, thyroid ultrasound and orbital computed tomography. PBMCs were isolated from more than 9 ml of fresh peripheral blood by Ficoll-Paque density gradient centrifugation. Trizol reagent was used to extract the total RNA, and its quality was then checked on an Agilent 2100 Bioanalyzer.

Trimming removed 5 bases from V and 4 bases from J, leaving 8 bases between the germline ends. Ends included, the CDR3 has 12 residues. The DNA shown is the 36-base CDR3, in frame from base 1. The data derive from a study of Graves' ophthalmopathy and Graves' hyperthyroidism listed by TCRdb under 2018. Background on the whole study: Peripheral blood was collected at initial diagnosis, before any treatment. The 85 to 100 discovery patients were divided at random into training and test sets in a 7:3 ratio. In several hyperthyroidism patients, the T-cell repertoire of thyroid tissue was compared with the T-cell repertoire of blood. Following sampling, methimazole starting at 30 mg daily was administered to hyperthyroidism patients, and high-dose intravenous methylprednisolone was administered to ophthalmopathy patients. In total, under 150 blood samples were TCR-sequenced: fewer than 50 ophthalmopathy, some 75 hyperthyroidism and some 17 hyperthyroidism-to-ophthalmopathy patients. To explore V-J signatures distinguishing ophthalmopathy from hyperthyroidism, a discovery set of under 110 patients (around 44 ophthalmopathy, about 57 stable hyperthyroidism) was enrolled. TCR beta repertoire signatures were used to distinguish Graves' ophthalmopathy from Graves' hyperthyroidism and to predict progression to ophthalmopathy. An independent validation cohort comprised about 20 hyperthyroidism patients and around 16 patients who later progressed from hyperthyroidism to ophthalmopathy.

For repertoire sequencing, TCR beta CDR3 regions were amplified from RNA transcripts. HTBI primers and the Qiagen OneStep RT-PCR kit were used in a first-round RT-PCR, which was followed by a second-round multiplex PCR, size selection and purification. Sequencing of the libraries was carried out on an Illumina HiSeq2000 in paired-end mode with 100 bp reads. Under the source paper's analysis protocol: SOAPnuke was used for read processing, and reads with adapters, uncalled bases, a mean Phred below 15, or no exact constant-primer or identifier match were discarded. COPE v1.2.5 was used to merge the high-quality paired reads. Clonotypes were defined as unique nucleotide sequences and were aligned to IMGT TRB V, D and J references using MiTCR v1.1. Only V-J combinations with frequency above 0.0001 were analysed, covering approximately 99% of repertoires. A TCR clonal expansion and chaos score per V-J combination was defined as the ratio of F50 clonal expansion to chaos observed in the TCRdist matrix. Welch's t-statistics and random forest were used to narrow the features down to roughly twelve V-J combinations, which were then fed into a naive Bayes classifier. Thyroid-blood repertoire similarity was quantified with the Morisita-Horn index. TCRdb trimmed public reads at Q25 via fastp, called clones via MiXCR and kept in-frame beta chains. For every CDR3 protein sequence, its rows merge into one entry that carries the most common genes and DNA. Here the V and J calls rest on TCRdb's processing, not on the authors' analysis. The sample records around 400,000 distinct CDR3 sequences, over 20% of which are singletons. In total, the top ten clones hold 2.5% to 3% of the sample.

Overall results and qualifications from the work: No statistical method was used to predetermine the sample size, and group allocation was not hidden from the investigators. Ophthalmopathy was separated from stable hyperthyroidism by the 13-signature model with around 89% sensitivity and 81% to 84% specificity in cross-validation and with 80%/75% in the test set. Most of the expanded thyroid clonotypes with a frequency above 0.001 were also detected in blood, and it was suggested that the thyroid immune response may be reflected by blood repertoires. In validation, the model predicted ophthalmopathy progression with about 64% sensitivity and less than 80% specificity; roughly eleven predicted patients were CT-confirmed with GO in a median of 6.5 months.

The sequence joins TRBV12-3 or TRBV12-4 to TRBJ1-1; the D gene identity is not certain. Sequencing was done on a sample of peripheral blood. This clonotype originated in a woman between 18 and 30 years old with stable Graves' hyperthyroidism. Donor details come from another sample of the same person, matched by shared clones. The CDR3 here reads CASSISRTEAFL. The nucleotide sequence is given as TGTGCCAGCAGTATCTCCCGCACTGAAGCTTTCCTT.